The clone carrying this T cell receptor beta chain appeared many times. This sample is drawn from a study of T cells of healthy individuals. The CDR3 length is 12 residues. Germline V gene data show CDR1 as SQVTM and CDR2 as ANQGSEA. With 3 bases removed from V and 2 bases from J, the gap between germline ends came to 8 bases. One entry per CDR3 protein results from TCRdb running MiXCR on the 5' RACE reads. The sample contains under 70,000 distinct CDR3 sequences, roughly 15% of which appear only once. The chain couples TRBV29-1 to TRBJ2-7; no clear D. The sequence came from a human donor in good health. The CDR3 DNA is TGCAGCGTTGACGAGTCTCCCTACGAGCAGTACTTC. It encodes CSVDESPYEQYF.